A single sample gave rise to the 24 T cell receptor beta chains below, sequenced in a study of memory CD4+ T cells and cytomegalovirus serostatus. Single viable CD3+CD4+CD8-CD45RO+ cells were sorted as the memory CD4+ T cells. The method was immunoSEQ multiplex PCR; TCRdb's version includes in-frame clones alone and lacks a portion of them. The data contain about 43,000 clones, roughly 80% of them singletons. The sequenced material came from memory CD4+ T cells from blood. Source of these receptors: an adult in good health and CMV-seronegative.

The chain uses TRBV5-8 and TRBJ2-1; D is possibly TRBD2 (5 bases). CDR1 is SGHTS, CDR2 YDEGEE, per germline. The CDR3 spans 15 residues. Trimming removed 1 base at V and 2 bases at J, with 10 bases between. The DNA for the CDR3 is TGTGCCAGCAGCTTGTCCGAGGGTACCTACAATGAGCAGTTCTTC. Protein product: CASSLSEGTYNEQFF.

The chain is built from TRBV27 and TRBJ2-5, with 8 bases aligning to TRBD1. The CDR3 sequence is 17 residues long. Germline CDR1 is MNHEY and CDR2 is SMNVEV (reference sequence). The V gene end was trimmed by 4 bases and the J gene end by 0 bases; junction bases not matched to a gene: 10. CDR3 region: CASSSLTLDRDQETQYF. In DNA, the CDR3 is TGTGCCAGCAGTTCCCTTACTCTGGACAGGGACCAAGAGACCCAGTACTTC.

The CDR3 here is CASSSGTGREQYF. The CDR3, as DNA: TGTGCCAGCAGTTCCGGGACGGGCCGCGAGCAGTACTTC. The chain recombines TRBV28 with TRBJ2-7; D is possibly TRBD1 or TRBD2 (5 bases each). The germline CDR1 and CDR2 sequences are MDHEN and SYDVKM. The CDR3 totals 13 residues. Trimming removed 4 bases at V and 6 bases at J, with 13 bases between.

This chain uses TRBV19 with TRBJ1-6, with 8 bases lining up with TRBD1. V lost 0 bases, J lost 7 bases, and 8 bases stayed unmatched. This CDR3 region has 17 residues. CDR1 and CDR2 from the germline V gene are LNHDA and SQIVND (reference sequence). The CDR3 region has the DNA TGTGCCAGTAGTATAGATGGGCCAGGGGGCATAAATTCACCCCTCCACTTT. This sequence encodes CASSIDGPGGINSPLHF.

The chain is built from TRBV7-8 and TRBJ1-3, with D possibly matching TRBD1 (6 bases). The germline CDR1 and CDR2 sequences are SGHVS and FQNEAQ. The CDR3 covers 14 residues. Trimming pared 5 bases from V and 6 bases from J, leaving 14 bases between. CDR3 amino acids: CASSPRGLPNTIYF. CDR3 sequence (DNA): TGTGCCAGCAGCCCCCGGGGGCTGCCAAACACCATATATTTT.

The chain is built from TRBV11-3 and TRBJ2-2; perhaps D is TRBD1 or TRBD2 (5 bases each). Germline CDR1 is SGHNT and CDR2 is YENEEA. CDR3 length equals 16 residues. Trimming stripped 5 bases from V and 2 bases from J, with 15 bases between. CDR3 coding DNA: TGTGCCAGCAGCCCGCCGGGAAGGGACAACACCGGGGAGCTGTTTTTT. It specifies CASSPPGRDNTGELFF.

V is TRBV29-1 and J is TRBJ1-2; the D is unclear. From germline, CDR1 is SQVTM and CDR2 ANQGSEA. There are 13 residues in the CDR3. Trimming left V 3 bases short and J 5 bases short, with 13 bases between. In DNA form, the CDR3 reads TGCAGCGTTGACGGACCAAGGTCTTATGGCTACACCTTC. Encoded protein: CSVDGPRSYGYTF.

This clone came up once. The genes are TRBV5-4 and TRBJ2-1, with D maybe TRBD2 (6 bases). The V end lost 2 bases, the J end lost 0 bases, and 9 bases lay between the germline ends. Germline loops: CDR1 SGHNT, CDR2 YYREEE (reference sequence). There are 15 residues in the CDR3. CDR3 amino acids: CASSFSGGSYNEQFF. The CDR3 DNA sequence: TGTGCCAGCAGCTTCTCCGGGGGCTCCTACAATGAGCAGTTCTTC. The full variable domain, completed using reference TRBV5-4 and TRBJ2-1, is ETGVTQSPTHLIKTRGQQVTLRCSSQSGHNTVSWYQQALGQGPQFIFQYYREEENGRGNFPPRFSGLQFPNYSSELNVNALELDDSALYLCASSFSGGSYNEQFFGPGTRLTVL.

J is TRBJ2-3 and V is TRBV27; 7 nucleotides match TRBD2. This CDR3 contains 15 residues. Germline loops: CDR1 MNHEY, CDR2 SMNVEV (reference sequence). The ends lost 3 bases at V and 5 bases at J; junction bases unmatched: 8. The CDR3 sequence is CASSLTSGAGDTQYF. CDR3 nucleotides: TGTGCCAGCAGTTTGACCAGCGGGGCGGGAGATACGCAGTATTTT.

V and J are TRBV5-1 and TRBJ2-1; 10 bases line up with TRBD2. CDR1 and CDR2 (germline): SGHRS, YFSETQ. The CDR3 runs to 15 residues. V was pared by 0 bases and J by 4 bases, with 1 base of the junction left unmatched. CDR3 amino acids: CASSLGTSGYNEQFF. CDR3 sequence (DNA): TGCGCCAGCAGCTTGGGGACTAGCGGTTACAATGAGCAGTTCTTC. Full variable domain (outside the CDR3, taken from reference TRBV5-1 and TRBJ2-1): KAGVTQTPRYLIKTRGQQVTLSCSPISGHRSVSWYQQTPGQGLQFLFEYFSETQRNKGNFPGRFSGRQFSNSRSEMNVSTLELGDSALYLCASSLGTSGYNEQFFGPGTRLTVL.

The chain employs TRBV7-2 and TRBJ2-7; a possible D gene is TRBD2 (6 bases). The CDR3 has 15 amino acids. CDR1 and CDR2 (germline): SGHTA, FQGNSA. The ends were cut back, 1 base at V and 2 bases at J, with 12 bases in the middle. This CDR3 is CASSLEGRGTYEQYF. The CDR3 nucleotides are TGTGCCAGCAGCTTAGAAGGGCGGGGTACCTACGAGCAGTACTTC. Full variable domain (rest looked up from reference TRBV7-2 and TRBJ2-7): GAGVSQSPSNKVTEKGKDVELRCDPISGHTALYWYRQSLGQGLEFLIYFQGNSAPDKSGLPSDRFSAERTGGSVSTLTIQRTQQEDSAVYLCASSLEGRGTYEQYFGPGTRLTVT.

The chain links TRBV4-3 to TRBJ1-2; 8 bases are a match to TRBD1. This CDR3 has 14 residues. Unmatched junction bases numbered 6, after V lost 4 bases and J lost 5 bases. Germline lookup yields CDR1 LGHNA and CDR2 YSLEER. In nucleotides, the CDR3 is TGCGCCAGCAGCCGTGAGACAGGGGAGTATGGCTACACCTTC. This gives the protein CASSRETGEYGYTF.

The sample holds a few counts of this clone. The chain joins TRBV19 to TRBJ1-5; perhaps TRBD1 as D (5 bases). Looked up from germline, CDR1 is LNHDA and CDR2 is SQIVND (reference sequence). V was pared by 0 bases and J by 3 bases, with 9 bases between. This CDR3 spans 15 amino acids. The chain's CDR3 is CASSIDGGNNQPQHF. The DNA for the CDR3 is TGTGCCAGTAGTATAGATGGGGGAAACAATCAGCCCCAGCATTTT.

J is TRBJ2-7 and V is TRBV6-5; D perhaps matches TRBD2 (7 bases). Germline V gene lookup returns CDR1 MNHEY and CDR2 SVGAGI. This CDR3 spans 13 amino acids. V was cut by 6 bases and J by 9 bases, with 18 bases left in between. CDR3 nucleotides: TGTGCCAGCAGCACCTCCGAGGGGGGGTGGCAGTACTTC. Translated, it gives CASSTSEGGWQYF.

In its sample, this clone was seen once. The CDR3 spells CASRAGQGGGYTF. CDR3 nucleotide sequence: TGTGCCAGCAGAGCGGGACAGGGGGGTGGCTACACCTTC. The V gene is TRBV9, the J gene TRBJ1-2; 11 bases map to TRBD1. Trimming at V came to 5 bases and at J to 7 bases, leaving 4 bases not matched to a gene. The CDR3 contains 13 residues. Germline CDR1 SGDLS, CDR2 YYNGEE.

CDR3 region: CASSPGQRNEQFF. The CDR3 coding sequence is TGTGCCAGCAGCCCTGGACAGCGCAATGAGCAGTTCTTC. The V call is TRBV5-4, the J call TRBJ2-1, with D perhaps matching TRBD1 (6 bases). Germline values: CDR1 SGHNT, CDR2 YYREEE (reference sequence). CDR3 length: 13 residues. V gave up 4 bases and J gave up 6 bases, with 11 bases separating them.

As concerns this clone: Sequence at one end of the junction differs from germline and may be a read error. DNA for the CDR3: TGTGCCAGCAGCACTTCCGGGACACCGGTTGACTTC. This translates into CASSTSGTPVDF. The V call is TRBV11-2, the J call TRBJ2-7; possible D gene TRBD1, 6 bases. CDR1 is SGHAT and CDR2 is FQNNGV in the germline V gene. The CDR3 is 12 amino acids. Full variable domain (remainder filled in from reference TRBV11-2 and TRBJ2-7): EAGVAQSPRYKIIEKRQSVAFWCNPISGHATLYWYQQILGQGPKLLIQFQNNGVVDDSQLPKDRFSAERLKGVDSTLKIQPAKLEDSAVYLCASSTSGTPVDFGPGTRLTVT.

This clone was seen once. The V gene is TRBV28, the J gene TRBJ1-1; tentatively, D is TRBD1 (5 bases). The germline CDR1 and CDR2 sequences are MDHEN and SYDVKM. This CDR3 has 14 amino acids. Between the trimmed V and J ends, which lost 5 bases and 1 base, there was a span of 11 bases. The CDR3 protein is CASSLTVRNTEAFF. The CDR3 DNA reads as TGTGCCAGCAGTCTGACAGTTCGGAACACTGAAGCTTTCTTT.

V is TRBV5-8 and J is TRBJ1-5; TRBD1 might be the D (5 bases). Germline CDR1 and CDR2: SGHTS and YDEGEE. The germline V and J ends were trimmed by 1 base and 7 bases, with 12 bases remaining between them. The length of the CDR3 is 14 residues. CDR3: CASSLSGRGQPQHF. In nucleotides, the CDR3 is TGTGCCAGCAGCTTGTCGGGGCGCGGGCAGCCCCAGCATTTT.

The chain couples TRBV5-6 to TRBJ1-5, with TRBD1 identical over 9 bases. The CDR3 loop spans 15 amino acids. J was trimmed by 10 bases and V by 3 bases; bases with no gene match: 11. CDR1 and CDR2 from the germline V gene are SGHDT and YYEEEE. CDR3: CASSSGGQGRLPQHF. The CDR3, as DNA: TGTGCCAGCAGCTCAGGGGGACAGGGTCGCCTCCCCCAGCATTTT.

The chain employs TRBV7-9 and TRBJ1-2; D gene ambiguous. V lost 5 bases, J lost 0 bases, and 13 bases lay in between. The length of the CDR3 is 15 residues. Germline lookup yields CDR1 SEHNR and CDR2 FQNEAQ (reference sequence). CDR3 region: CASSLDLSANYGYTF. The CDR3 bases are TGTGCCAGCAGCCTCGACCTCTCAGCTAACTATGGCTACACCTTC.

This clone came up a few times. The chain combines TRBV30 with TRBJ1-1; D unclear. Germline assignment: CDR1 GTSNPN and CDR2 SVGIG (reference sequence). This CDR3 contains 10 residues. With 6 bases removed from V and 3 bases from J, the gap between germline ends came to 5 bases. For the CDR3, the DNA is TGTGCCTGTTCTTACACTGAAGCTTTCTTT. Amino acids: CACSYTEAFF.

This chain links TRBV29-1 with TRBJ1-1, with unresolved D. This CDR3 is built from 13 residues. V dropped 7 bases and J dropped 7 bases, with 19 bases sitting between them. The germline V gene has CDR1 SQVTM and CDR2 ANQGSEA. The CDR3 spells CSGLPHVGSEAFF. The CDR3 region has the DNA TGCAGCGGCCTACCGCACGTTGGAAGTGAAGCTTTCTTT.

The rearrangement links TRBV5-4 to TRBJ1-2, with D unresolved. CDR1 and CDR2 (germline): SGHNT, YYREEE (reference sequence). Trimming left V 3 bases short and J 4 bases short, with 13 bases between. CDR3 length: 14 residues. The CDR3 reads CASSSMTGSYGYTF. The CDR3 coding sequence is TGTGCCAGCAGCTCCATGACGGGATCCTATGGCTACACCTTC.